Each of the 4 T cell receptor beta chains below was sequenced from the same sample in a study of response to subunit inactivated influenza vaccine. One entry per CDR3 protein, called by TCRdb with MiXCR from the RT-PCR reads. This table holds about 830,000 distinct CDR3 sequences, roughly 20% found once. Sequenced here: PBMCs from blood, sampled roughly 5 days after vaccination. Source of these receptors: a man aged 45-65 years who received an inactivated influenza vaccine.

This chain connects TRBV6-5 to TRBJ2-1; 8 bases agree with TRBD1. Germline V gene lookup returns CDR1 MNHEY and CDR2 SVGAGI. V trimming: 4 bases; J trimming: 4 bases; junction bases outside the gene matches: 6. The CDR3 extends over 15 amino acids. This CDR3 is CASSLQTGVYNEQFF. CDR3 DNA sequence: TGTGCCAGCAGTTTGCAGACAGGGGTGTACAATGAGCAGTTCTTC.

This clonotype has only a few counts. This chain connects TRBV20-1 to TRBJ2-1; D unresolved. The V end lost 7 bases, the J end lost 2 bases, and 12 bases lay between the germline ends. The CDR3 is 13 residues long. CDR1 and CDR2 from the germline V gene are DFQATT and SNEGSKA (reference sequence). The DNA of the CDR3 is TGCAGTGGGGTGGGCAGACCCTACAATGAGCAGTTCTTC. Its translation: CSGVGRPYNEQFF.

This clonotype was counted at least ten times. The chain employs TRBV12-3 or TRBV12-4 and TRBJ1-2, with D perhaps matching TRBD1 (5 bases). The CDR3 extends over 14 amino acids. V gave up 4 bases and J gave up 2 bases, with 11 bases separating them. CDR3 nucleotide sequence: TGTGCCAGCAGTTCCCGAAGGGGAAACTATGGCTACACCTTC. Amino acid sequence: CASSSRRGNYGYTF.

The chain is built from TRBV5-5 and TRBJ1-1; D gene unclear. There are 14 residues in the CDR3. Per the germline V gene, CDR1 is SGHKS and CDR2 is YYEKEE (reference sequence). Between the trimmed V and J ends, which lost 6 bases and 4 bases, there was a span of 16 bases. The CDR3 spells CASTRERGFTEAFF. CDR3 bases: TGTGCCAGCACCCGCGAACGGGGTTTCACTGAAGCTTTCTTT.